This T cell receptor beta chain was recorded in a study of blood T cell repertoires in COVID-19 (dated by TCRdb to about 2020). Concerning the study at large: Samples covering the acute and convalescent phases of COVID-19 were provided by collaborators in the United States, Italy and Spain. The repertoires were released in a freely available public database meant as a resource for research on the immune response to SARS-CoV-2. The samples were drawn from the first 160 participants of the ongoing ImmuneRACE study and from over a thousand subjects provided by 6 global collaborators. The prospective study material was composed of cDNA or gDNA derived from T cells, B-cell-depleted T cells, or PBMCs. Deeply sampled blood TCRbeta repertoires from subjects exposed to, actively infected with, or recovered from COVID-19 were included in the dataset. HLA class I and class II types, where available, came from metadata supplied by the sample provider rather than from assay-based typing. Sample metadata almost always included a de-identified subject ID, COVID-19 status, age in years and sex. The paper as a whole reports these results and caveats: The quantity of clinical and demographic metadata differed by source and by participant and was supplied without curation.

In Seattle, one collaborating source enrolled patients while the infection was active and tracked those patients longitudinally over the course of disease. Collaborating institutions collected whole blood in K2EDTA tubes following their own protocols. Collaborator samples were shipped for TCRbeta analysis as frozen whole blood, isolated PBMCs, or DNA extracted from either sample type. Notes on this clone: Which antigen it targets is not known. No per-base quality is available; no much larger clone lies one base away.

From cysteine to phenylalanine, the CDR3 is 16 amino acids long. This entry keeps only the CDR3 DNA: 48 bases, framed from base 1. The germline V end is reduced by 0 bases and the J end by 3 bases; junction bases left unmatched: 8. According to the germline V gene, CDR1 reads SGDLS and CDR2 reads YYNGEE. TCRbeta CDR3 regions were amplified from genomic DNA using the immunoSEQ Assay, a bias-controlled multiplex PCR. On the study's bioinformatics: Within the assay, amplification of reference gene primers was used to estimate how many nucleated cells each sample contained. To quantify the absolute abundance of each unique TCRbeta CDR3 rearrangement, sequence reads were collapsed and filtered. For each sample, productive Simpson clonality was calculated as the square root of Simpson's diversity index across productive rearrangements. Here the immuneACCESS table is served through TCRdb, limited to in-frame sequences with V and J called. Missing clones are a known gap in these copies; in checked studies unresolved V genes cover under half, and the rest lacks a known reason. The DNA gave D and trimming, while V, J and clone size come from that table. This sample is represented by over 250,000 clones; approximately 84% of them were singletons. The ten largest clones capture more than 1.4% of the sample.

Input material: peripheral blood. This sequence was found in a human donor with COVID-19, enrolled during active disease. The donor label of this sample is uncertain. This receptor chain uses TRBV9 and TRBJ2-7; the junction holds 8 bases that match TRBD1. This receptor carries the CDR3 CASSVASTGVLYEQYF. The nucleotides are TGTGCCAGCAGCGTAGCGTCGACAGGGGTTCTCTACGAGCAGTACTTC.